The rows below give T cell receptor beta chains drawn from one sample of a study of vaccination and CD4 T cells after COVID-19. Using its own MiXCR run on the PCR reads, TCRdb lists one record per CDR3 protein. The sample includes fewer than 2,500 distinct CDR3 sequences, around 18% of them seen just once. Their recognized antigens are unknown. Sequencing was performed on CD4+ T cells from blood, cultured in vitro. The receptors originated from a human donor in good health. Each CDR3 is given with its conserved first and last residue. The D gene is left open where the match is weak. Clone size, where shown, is once, few, many, or a class for clones that have expanded.

TRBV20-1	-	TRBJ2-7	-	TGCAGTGCTAGCCCAGCAGGAGCCTACGAGCAGTACTTC	CSASPAGAYEQYF
TRBV20-1	large	TRBJ1-5	-	TGCAGTGCACACCCCCGCGGGGGTCAGCCCCAGCATTTT	CSAHPRGGQPQHF
TRBV7-9	large	TRBJ1-1	-	TGTGCCAGCAGCCGTTTCGGACAGTCCAGACTCCTCATGAACACTGAAGCTTTCTTT	CASSRFGQSRLLMNTEAFF
TRBV18	-	TRBJ2-7	-	TGTGCCAGCTCACTCGGACGGACTCTTTGGGAGCAGTACTTC	CASSLGRTLWEQYF
TRBV10-3	-	TRBJ2-7	TRBD1	TGTGCCATCAGCCCGGACAGGGCAGCATACGAGCAGTACTTC	CAISPDRAAYEQYF
TRBV3-1	-	TRBJ2-5	-	TGTGCCAGCAGCCAAGTAAGGGGACAAGAGACCCAGTACTTC	CASSQVRGQETQYF
TRBV19	-	TRBJ1-1	TRBD1	TGTGCCAGTAGTTCCTGGACAGGCGCCGACACTGAAGCTTTCTTT	CASSSWTGADTEAFF
TRBV6-2/TRBV6-3	-	TRBJ2-7	-	TGTGCCAGCAGTTACGGCCAGGGTGGCGAGCAGTACTTC	CASSYGQGGEQYF
TRBV7-6	-	TRBJ2-1	TRBD2	TGTGCCAGCAGCGGACGCGGTGCGGGAGGGTCTAATGAGCAGCTCTTC	CASSGRGAGGSNEQLF
TRBV28	-	TRBJ2-7	-	TGTGCCAGCTATCTAGCGCGACACTCCGAGCAGTACTTC	CASYLARHSEQYF
TRBV5-6	few	TRBJ1-5	-	TGTGCCAGCAGCTTGCGGTTAGGGGTGAGCAATCAGCCCCAGCATTTT	CASSLRLGVSNQPQHF
TRBV9	-	TRBJ2-3	TRBD2	TGTGCCAGCAGCGTTAGCGGGAGAGGCGCAGATATGCAGTATTTT	CASSVSGRGADMQYF
TRBV18	-	TRBJ2-7	TRBD2	TGTGCCAGCTCACCTCGCGGGGGGGGAGAGCAGTACTTC	CASSPRGGGEQYF
TRBV14	-	TRBJ1-6	-	TGTGCCAGCAGCCAAGATGCTCACCCCTATAATTCACCCCTCCACTTT	CASSQDAHPYNSPLHF
TRBV20-1	medium-sized	TRBJ1-2	-	TGCAGTGCTCAGCCCGGGACGACTGGGAATGGCTACACCTTC	CSAQPGTTGNGYTF
TRBV30	-	TRBJ2-5	-	TGTGCCTGGGCTGACCTCAGGGAAGGTCAAGAGACCCAGTACTTC	CAWADLREGQETQYF
TRBV2	medium-sized	TRBJ1-3	-	TGTGCCAGCAGAGCACAGGGACCTGGAAACACCATATATTTT	CASRAQGPGNTIYF
TRBV20-1	-	TRBJ2-1	-	TGCAGTGCTAGGGTTCCTGGGGCACGCGCCTACAATGAGCAGTTCTTC	CSARVPGARAYNEQFF
TRBV7-3	-	TRBJ2-5	-	TGTGCCAGCAGGACACAAGAGACCCAGTACTTC	CASRTQETQYF
TRBV5-1	few	TRBJ1-5	TRBD1	TGCGCCAGCATCGTGTTGACAGGGATCGTTAATCAGCCCCAGCATTTT	CASIVLTGIVNQPQHF
TRBV6-1	-	TRBJ2-7	TRBD1	TGTGCCACCCGAAAGGGACAGTTGAACTACGAGCAGTACTTC	CATRKGQLNYEQYF
TRBV20-1	large	TRBJ1-2	TRBD1	TGCAGTGCTGAGGGGGGACAGGGGTACTATGGCTACACCTTC	CSAEGGQGYYGYTF
TRBV5-4	few	TRBJ2-7	-	TGTGCCAGCAGCTCCCGGGGTGGCGGGGAGATCTCCTACGAGCAGTACTTC	CASSSRGGGEISYEQYF
TRBV28	few	TRBJ2-7	-	TGTGCCAGCAGTTTAGTGGCCGGGACTCAGGTTATTCCCTACGAGCAGTACTTC	CASSLVAGTQVIPYEQYF
TRBV7-8	medium-sized	TRBJ1-1	TRBD1	TGTGCCAGCAGCTTAACAGGGGGCACTGAAGCTTTCTTT	CASSLTGGTEAFF
TRBV29-1	-	TRBJ2-7	TRBD1	TGCAGCGTTAGCTTCAGACAGGGCCACGAGCAGTACTTC	CSVSFRQGHEQYF
TRBV7-9	once	TRBJ2-5	-	TGTGTCAGCAGCTTAGGGGCAGGGAGGGAGACCCAGTACTTC	CVSSLGAGRETQYF
TRBV20-1	medium-sized	TRBJ1-5	TRBD1	TGCAGTGCACCTCCCCCACAGGGGTATCAGCCCCAGCATTTT	CSAPPPQGYQPQHF